This passage covers 12 T cell receptor beta chains from one sample sequenced in a study of CD8 T cells in ankylosing spondylitis. Findings and limits, study-wide: Seven to nine highly homologous variants formed a TCR beta motif that appeared characteristic of ankylosing spondylitis blood.

Their specific antigens are unknown. TCRdb fed the 5' RACE reads into MiXCR, producing one record per CDR3 protein. The sample carries more than 400,000 distinct CDR3 sequences, about 5.7% recorded once. Sequencing was done on a sample of blood, either unsorted or a sorted T cell fraction (not recorded which). These receptors originate from a male donor with ankylosing spondylitis.

This clonotype was seen at least ten times. The V and J genes are TRBV5-1 and TRBJ1-4, with 9 bases lining up with TRBD1. This CDR3 has 16 amino acids. Germline values: CDR1 SGHRS, CDR2 YFSETQ. J lost 10 bases, V lost 0 bases, and 10 bases had no gene match. For the CDR3, the DNA is TGCGCCAGCAGCTTGGGTCTTGGGACAGGGAACGGAAAACTGTTTTTT. This codes for CASSLGLGTGNGKLFF.

This clonotype was counted ten times or more. This rearrangement joins TRBV29-1 to TRBJ1-2; D is perhaps TRBD1 (5 bases). Between the trimmed V and J ends, which lost 7 bases and 3 bases, there was a span of 15 bases. The CDR3 sequence is 13 residues long. In germline, CDR1 is SQVTM, CDR2 ANQGSEA. CDR3 in DNA: TGCAGCGCGCTGAGGGGAGGGCACTATGGCTACACCTTC. Its protein is CSALRGGHYGYTF.

This clonotype was seen a few times. V is TRBV4-2 and J is TRBJ2-7; 7 nucleotides agree with TRBD1. The length of the CDR3 is 17 residues. Germline V lookup: CDR1 LGHNA, CDR2 YNFKEQ. With 3 bases clipped from V and 3 bases from J, the junction kept 14 bases outside the gene matches. CDR3 sequence reads: CASSQRTADRFVYEQYF. CDR3 nucleotides: TGTGCCAGCAGCCAGCGAACTGCGGACAGGTTTGTCTACGAGCAGTACTTC.

This clonotype was observed many times. The CDR3 DNA reads as TGTGCCAGCAGCTTGGCCGGTAGCTCCAGCGAAGATACGCAGTATTTT. Protein: CASSLAGSSSEDTQYF. The chain recombines TRBV5-6 with TRBJ2-3; the D is unclear. V was trimmed by 0 bases and J by 5 bases, leaving 16 bases between them. This CDR3 contains 16 residues. Germline CDR1 and CDR2: SGHDT and YYEEEE.

This clonotype has ten or more counts. V gene TRBV4-2 combines with J gene TRBJ2-2; the D is unclear. V gave up 2 bases and J gave up 3 bases, with 13 bases separating them. Germline lookup yields CDR1 LGHNA and CDR2 YNFKEQ. The CDR3 loop spans 16 amino acids. The CDR3 is CASSQRVITDTGELFF. The CDR3 DNA is TGTGCCAGCAGCCAAAGGGTTATAACGGACACCGGGGAGCTGTTTTTT.

This clonotype was counted ten times or more. The chain recombines TRBV11-1 with TRBJ2-7, with 11 bases fitting TRBD1. The CDR3 spans 14 residues. From germline, CDR1 is SGHAT and CDR2 FQDESV (reference sequence). J lost 2 bases, V lost 8 bases, and 5 bases had no gene match. The CDR3, as DNA: TGTGCCAGCGGCCCGGGACAGGGGGCCTACGAGCAGTACTTC. Translated, it gives CASGPGQGAYEQYF.

Ten or more counts support this clonotype. The chain recombines TRBV20-1 with TRBJ2-5; 7 nucleotides line up with TRBD2. Looked up from germline, CDR1 is DFQATT and CDR2 is SNEGSKA (reference sequence). Losses at the gene ends were 2 bases for V and 2 bases for J; bases not matched to a gene: 5. The CDR3 runs to 14 residues. The CDR3 loop reads CSARTLAVQETQYF. In DNA form, the CDR3 reads TGCAGTGCTAGAACCCTAGCGGTACAAGAGACCCAGTACTTC.

This clonotype was seen ten or more times. J is TRBJ2-7 and V is TRBV20-1, with 7 nucleotides matching TRBD1. The CDR3 covers 13 residues. V lost 4 bases and J lost 2; bases outside the gene matches: 5. The germline V gene has CDR1 DFQATT and CDR2 SNEGSKA (reference sequence). The CDR3 coding sequence is TGCAGTGCTAAACAGGGGCCGACCTACGAGCAGTACTTC. Its translation: CSAKQGPTYEQYF.

Ten or more counts support this clonotype. The gene calls are TRBV7-9 and TRBJ1-2; D gene uncertain. Trimming took 1 base from V and 6 from J, leaving 6 bases between them. Germline CDR1 and CDR2: SEHNR and FQNEAQ (reference sequence). This CDR3 has 12 residues. The DNA of the CDR3 is TGTGCCAGCAGCTTAGGAGGGAATGGCTACACCTTC. It specifies CASSLGGNGYTF.

The sample holds many counts of this clonotype. An end of the junction differs from the germline gene, which may be a read error. CDR3 sequence (DNA): TGTGCCAGCACCTTGCGGGGGTACGGGGTCAATGAGCCGTTCTTC. Protein: CASTLRGYGVNEPFF. The genes are TRBV7-9 and TRBJ2-1; 7 bases line up with TRBD2. From germline, CDR1 is SEHNR and CDR2 FQNEAQ (reference sequence). The CDR3 length is 15 residues.

This clonotype has a count of ten or more. The chain has TRBV20-1 and TRBJ1-4; D gene ambiguous. V lost 7 bases and J lost 5, with 14 bases in between. The CDR3 extends over 13 amino acids. Germline lookup yields CDR1 DFQATT and CDR2 SNEGSKA (reference sequence). CDR3 bases: TGCAGTGTAAACGGTAGACTCAATGAAAAACTGTTTTTT. Translation gives CSVNGRLNEKLFF.

V usage is TRBV6-6 and J usage is TRBJ2-1; 7 nucleotides match TRBD2. The CDR3 consists of 13 residues. The V segment lost 8 bases and the J segment 7 bases; nucleotides outside the gene matches: 8. Germline CDR1 and CDR2: MNHNY and SVGAGI (reference sequence). The CDR3 spells CASGTTESNEQFF. Written as DNA, the CDR3 is TGTGCCAGCGGGACTACCGAATCTAATGAGCAGTTCTTC.